These 14 T cell receptor beta chains share one sample of origin, sequenced in a study of CD8+ T cells in alopecia areata. Markers including CD4, CD8alpha, NKG2D and NKG2ACE guided sorting of pooled cutaneous lymph node cells. Extracted from the samples, RNA was reverse transcribed into cDNA to serve as the sequencing template. Method: immunoSEQ multiplex PCR; TCRdb's copy keeps in-frame clones and lacks some. This repertoire holds around 300,000 clones, and none appear only once. Specimen: CD4+ T cells sorted from a lymph node. These receptors all come from a C3H/HeJ mouse with alopecia areata. Strain haplotype (MHC): H2-k.

This clone was seen at least ten times. The genes and germline here are from mouse. Read data end 4 residues before the CDR3 end; the end is taken from the germline J gene. The rearrangement joins TRBV12-1 to TRBJ1-2, with D unclear. The V and J ends lost 7 bases and 0 bases respectively, with 5 bases between them. Germline CDR1 is SGHSN and CDR2 is HYEKVE. The CDR3 is made up of 11 amino acids. CDR3 bases read: TGTGCCAGTACAGCAAACTCC. Protein product: CASTANS. The full CDR3 sequence reads CASTANSDYTF.

This clone has at least ten counts. Mouse gene names apply. The sequenced fragment ends 4 residues before the CDR3 boundary, so the rest is inferred from the germline J gene. J is TRBJ1-2 and V is TRBV13-1, with D perhaps matching TRBD1 (5 bases). CDR1 is NSHNY, CDR2 SYGAGN, per germline. This CDR3 is 13 amino acids long. V was trimmed by 2 bases and J by 0 bases, leaving 5 bases between them. The CDR3: CASSEGANSDYTF. The CDR3 bases that were read are TGTGCCAGCAGTGAAGGGGCAAACTCC.

This clone has a handful of counts. The gene symbols are mouse symbols. CDR3 sequence: CASTMGAETLYF. The CDR3 bases that were read are TGTGCCAGCACCATGGGGGCAGAA. The chain employs TRBV13-1 and TRBJ2-3; tentatively, D is TRBD2 (5 bases). The sequence runs out 4 residues before the end of the CDR3; the remainder is reconstructed from the germline J gene. Germline values: CDR1 NSHNY, CDR2 SYGAGN. The V end lost 6 bases, the J end lost 3 bases, and 8 bases lay between the germline ends. The CDR3 extends over 12 amino acids.

This clone was found a few times. Each gene name is a mouse one. Read data end 4 residues before the CDR3 end; the end is taken from the germline J gene. V and J are TRBV21 and TRBJ2-2, with TRBD1 matching over 11 bases. TRBV21 is an ORF; its function is uncertain. The length of the CDR3 is 14 residues. The J segment lost 6 bases and the V segment lost 3 bases, leaving 0 bases of the junction unmatched. This CDR3 is CASSQGQGAGQLYF. Partial CDR3 DNA: TGTGCTAGCAGTCAGGGACAGGGGGCCGGG.

Notes on this clone: Each gene name is a mouse one. The read ends 4 residues before the CDR3 terminus; that terminus is restored from the germline J gene. The sample holds other DNA sequences that translate to the same CDR3. The V gene is TRBV19, the J gene TRBJ2-1; 10 nucleotides agree with TRBD2. The CDR3 totals 14 residues. V shed 5 bases and J 3 bases; nucleotides not matched to a gene: 2. From germline, CDR1 is FNHDT and CDR2 SITEND (reference sequence). Incomplete CDR3 DNA: TGTGCCAGCAGACGGACTGGGGGCTATGCT. Residues: CASRRTGGYA. The CDR3 in its entirety is CASRRTGGYAEQFF.

As for this clone: Gene names are the mouse ones. The read terminates 3 residues ahead of where the CDR3 ends, so the germline J gene completes it. V gene TRBV31 combines with J gene TRBJ1-6; 10 bases agree with TRBD1. TRBJ1-6 is an ORF, and what it does is uncertain. The CDR3 runs to 14 residues. CDR1 GKSSPN and CDR2 SITVG come from the germline V gene. V trimming: 4 bases; J trimming: 7 bases; junction bases outside the gene matches: 4. CDR3 DNA, as far as it was read: TGTGCCTGGAAAGGACAGGGGGGAAATTCGCCC. Its translation is CAWKGQGGNSP. The whole CDR3 is CAWKGQGGNSPLYF.

A few counts support this clone. Mouse germline and gene names are used. The sequenced fragment ends 4 residues before the CDR3 boundary, so the rest is inferred from the germline J gene. Other DNA sequences in this sample translate to the same CDR3. The chain is built from TRBV5 and TRBJ2-7, with 11 bases that match TRBD2. CDR3 length equals 15 residues. CDR1 is LGHNA, CDR2 YNLKQL, per germline (reference sequence). Incomplete CDR3 DNA: TGTGCCAGCAGCCAAGGGACTGGGGGGCGATAT. Encoded protein: CASSQGTGGRY. The whole CDR3 sequence is CASSQGTGGRYEQYF.

The table lists this clone with a few counts. Genes here carry mouse names. The CDR3 is cut off 4 residues early in the read; its end comes from the germline J gene. Distinct nucleotide sequences in the sample also encode this CDR3. The rearrangement links TRBV17 to TRBJ2-5; 8 bases are shared with TRBD2. CDR1 is MNHDT and CDR2 is YYDKIL in the germline V gene. The CDR3 loop spans 15 amino acids. The DNA read from the CDR3 is TGTGCTAGCAGTAGAGAGGGGGGGCGCAGGGAC. It is translated as CASSREGGRRD. The whole CDR3 protein reads CASSREGGRRDTQYF. The full variable domain, its missing parts supplied by reference TRBV17 and TRBJ2-5, is DTTVKQNPRYKLARVGKPVNLICSQTMNHDTMYWYQKKPNQAPKLLLFYYDKILNREADTFEKFQSSRPNNSFCSLYIGSAGLEYSAMYLCASSREGGRRDTQYFGPGTRLLVL.

This clone was observed a few times. The genes are named according to mouse. The sequence runs out 4 residues before the end of the CDR3; the remainder is reconstructed from the germline J gene. Different DNA sequences within this sample yield the same CDR3. The gene calls are TRBV13-3 and TRBJ2-5; D not resolved. The length of the CDR3 is 13 residues. Trimming left V 0 bases short and J 3 bases short, with 5 bases between. Germline V gene data show CDR1 as NNHDY and CDR2 as SYVADS. The DNA read from the CDR3 is TGTGCCAGCAGTGATGCACTTCAAGAC. It yields the protein CASSDALQD. The entire CDR3 sequence reads CASSDALQDTQYF.

Note on this clone: The listed genes are named as in mouse. The sequenced fragment ends 3 residues before the CDR3 boundary, so the rest is inferred from the germline J gene. This chain uses TRBV5 with TRBJ1-6; 12 positions agree with TRBD1. TRBJ1-6 is recorded as an ORF, its role being uncertain. Germline lookup yields CDR1 LGHNA and CDR2 YNLKQL (reference sequence). The CDR3 is made up of 15 amino acids. The ends lost 5 bases at V and 6 bases at J; junction bases unmatched: 2. Here the CDR3 reads CASSGDRGRNSPLYF. The CDR3 bases that were read are TGTGCCAGCAGCGGGGACAGGGGGCGTAATTCGCCC.

This clone was observed a few times. Any gene name here is a mouse gene name. The read is 4 residues too short to cover the CDR3 end, so that end is filled in from the germline J gene. This CDR3 is also generated by other DNA sequences in the sample. The chain joins TRBV31 to TRBJ2-5, with a tentative D call TRBD2 (7 bases). CDR1 is GKSSPN and CDR2 is SITVG in the germline V gene. Trimming left V 0 bases short and J 1 base short, with 8 bases between. There are 14 residues in the CDR3. Incomplete CDR3 DNA: TGTGCCTGGAGTCTAGGGGGGGACCAAGAC. Protein: CAWSLGGDQD. In full, the CDR3 reads CAWSLGGDQDTQYF.

A few counts support this clone. Gene names are the mouse ones. The sequenced fragment ends 4 residues before the CDR3 boundary, so the rest is inferred from the germline J gene. The chain has TRBV5 and TRBJ2-5; D remains ambiguous. This CDR3 contains 14 residues. Germline CDR1 LGHNA, CDR2 YNLKQL (reference sequence). Trimming took off 0 bases at V and 3 bases at J, with 7 bases between the two ends. CDR3 DNA (partial): TGTGCCAGCAGCCAAGATGAACAGCAAGAC. As protein: CASSQDEQQD. The CDR3 in its entirety is CASSQDEQQDTQYF.

This clone was counted only a few times. The gene names here belong to mouse. The read halts 4 residues ahead of the CDR3 end, with the missing end drawn from the germline J gene. Other DNA sequences in this sample translate to the same CDR3. The chain uses TRBV13-1 and TRBJ2-7; 10 bases agree with TRBD1. This CDR3 has 14 residues. Germline V lookup: CDR1 NSHNY, CDR2 SYGAGN. The CDR3: CASRSGTGDYEQYF. The DNA read from the CDR3 is TGTGCCAGCAGATCCGGGACAGGGGATTAT.

A few counts support this clone. Gene names refer to mouse genes. The read ends 4 residues before the CDR3 terminus; that terminus is restored from the germline J gene. The chain has TRBV5 and TRBJ2-5; 7 nucleotides match TRBD2. The CDR3 runs to 15 residues. Germline V gene data show CDR1 as LGHNA and CDR2 as YNLKQL (reference sequence). The sequenced part of the CDR3 DNA is TGTGCCAGCAGCCAAGAATGGGGGGTAGGAGAC. Amino acid sequence: CASSQEWGVGD. The complete CDR3 reads CASSQEWGVGDTQYF.